A single sample is the source of the 21 T cell receptor beta chains below, sequenced in a study of monozygotic twins with inflammatory bowel disease. TCRdb reprocessed the 5' RACE reads and keeps a single row for each CDR3 protein, giving no DNA. The table counts about 210,000 distinct CDR3 sequences; less than 2% lies in the top ten. Sequencing was carried out using blood. These TCRs come from a human donor with ulcerative colitis or Crohn's disease, or a healthy co-twin of an affected twin (not recorded which).

CDR3 residues: CSARAPSQETQYF. The V gene is TRBV20-1, the J gene TRBJ2-5; no DNA is available, so the TRBD1 call from TCRdb remains unchecked. Germline assignment: CDR1 DFQATT and CDR2 SNEGSKA (reference sequence). This CDR3 has 13 amino acids.

The chain has TRBV12-5 and TRBJ2-2; TCRdb outputs TRBD1, but without DNA this stays unchecked. The germline V gene has CDR1 LGHNT and CDR2 FRNRAP. The CDR3 runs 14 residues. The CDR3 reads CASVSDRAGGELFF.

The CDR3 region is CASSPVSGATDTQYF. The V and J genes are TRBV5-1 and TRBJ2-3; TCRdb's assignment of TRBD2 cannot be checked, as there is no DNA. The CDR3 covers 15 residues. CDR1 and CDR2 (germline): SGHRS, YFSETQ.

V and J are TRBV20-1 and TRBJ1-5; the TCRdb call, TRBD1, lacks DNA for checking. CDR1 DFQATT and CDR2 SNEGSKA come from the germline V gene (reference sequence). The CDR3 totals 13 residues. This CDR3 reads CSAFMQGNQPQHF.

The V call is TRBV20-1, the J call TRBJ1-2. The V gene's germline CDR1 is DFQATT and CDR2 SNEGSKA (reference sequence). CDR3 size: 13 residues. The CDR3 is CSTTDKPHDGYTF.

The genes are TRBV5-1 and TRBJ1-2. The CDR3 totals 14 residues. Germline V CDR1 and CDR2: SGHRS, YFSETQ. CDR3 in amino acids: CASSASGENYGYTF. Complete variable domain (other parts from reference TRBV5-1 and TRBJ1-2): KAGVTQTPRYLIKTRGQQVTLSCSPISGHRSVSWYQQTPGQGLQFLFEYFSETQRNKGNFPGRFSGRQFSNSRSEMNVSTLELGDSALYLCASSASGENYGYTFGSGTRLTVV.

The gene calls are TRBV5-1 and TRBJ1-2; TCRdb indicates TRBD1, and absent DNA this call remains unverified. The CDR3 runs to 14 residues. CDR1 and CDR2 (germline): SGHRS, YFSETQ. The CDR3 is CASSFGTGIYGYTF.

V is TRBV7-6 and J is TRBJ2-5; lacking DNA, the TRBD1 call made by TCRdb goes unchecked. The CDR3 length is 18 residues. CDR1 is SGHVS and CDR2 is FNYEAQ in the germline V gene. Here the CDR3 reads CASSPGIGGQQSQETQYF. The complete variable domain, with remaining parts taken from reference TRBV7-6 and TRBJ2-5, reads GAGVSQSPRYKVTKRGQDVALRCDPISGHVSLYWYRQALGQGPEFLTYFNYEAQQDKSGLPNDRFSAERPEGSISTLTIQRTEQRDSAMYRCASSPGIGGQQSQETQYFGPGTRLLVL.

The chain is built from TRBV7-6 and TRBJ2-3; TCRdb reports TRBD1, a call that lacks DNA to check it against. CDR3 length: 14 amino acids. CDR1 and CDR2 from the germline V gene are SGHVS and FNYEAQ. CDR3 protein: CASSATHRGHTQYF.

This chain connects TRBV5-1 to TRBJ2-2; TCRdb proposes TRBD1, but this gene call is untestable without DNA. The CDR3 loop spans 15 amino acids. Germline loops: CDR1 SGHRS, CDR2 YFSETQ. CDR3 in amino acids: CASSFQGAETGELFF.

V gene TRBV3-1 combines with J gene TRBJ1-1. Germline CDR1 LGHDT, CDR2 YNNKEL (reference sequence). This CDR3 has 14 residues. The CDR3 protein is CASSPGGRNTEAFF. The full variable domain, its missing parts supplied by reference TRBV3-1 and TRBJ1-1, is DTAVSQTPKYLVTQMGNDKSIKCEQNLGHDTMYWYKQDSKKFLKIMFSYNNKELIINETVPNRFSPKSPDKAHLNLHINSLELGDSAVYFCASSPGGRNTEAFFGQGTRLTVV.

V usage is TRBV20-1 and J usage is TRBJ2-1; without DNA, the TCRdb call of TRBD2 cannot be checked. Looked up from germline, CDR1 is DFQATT and CDR2 is SNEGSKA (reference sequence). The CDR3 spans 15 residues. This CDR3 reads CSAPKSTSGGGEQFF.

The chain uses TRBV12-5 and TRBJ2-5; the TCRdb D gene call, TRBD1, has no DNA to confirm it. From germline, CDR1 is LGHNT and CDR2 FRNRAP. CDR3 length: 16 residues. The CDR3 is CASGRTQTGQGQTQYF. Supplemented by reference TRBV12-5 and TRBJ2-5, the full variable domain reads DARVTQTPRHKVTEMGQEVTMRCQPILGHNTVFWYRQTMMQGLELLAYFRNRAPLDDSGMPKDRFSAEMPDATLATLKIQPSEPRDSAVYFCASGRTQTGQGQTQYFGPGTRLLVL.

CDR3 residues: CASSLISRNTEAFF. The chain combines TRBV7-8 with TRBJ1-1. This CDR3 is built from 14 residues. The V gene's germline CDR1 is SGHVS and CDR2 FQNEAQ.

This chain links TRBV27 with TRBJ1-4; TCRdb indicates TRBD1, and absent DNA this call remains unverified. The CDR3 consists of 14 residues. Germline loops: CDR1 MNHEY, CDR2 SMNVEV (reference sequence). The CDR3 region is CASSLARDGKKLFF.

The CDR3 reads CATTGTGDQETQYF. V is TRBV10-3 and J is TRBJ2-5; TCRdb designates TRBD1, a call that cannot be tested without DNA. CDR3 length equals 14 residues. Germline lookup yields CDR1 ENHRY and CDR2 SYGVKD.

V usage is TRBV12-3 or TRBV12-4 and J usage is TRBJ1-4. This CDR3 is 11 amino acids long. CDR3 sequence reads: CASSLGPYLFF.

CDR3 in amino acids: CASSEFRVQNSPLHF. The chain joins TRBV25-1 to TRBJ1-6. Germline lookup yields CDR1 MGHDK and CDR2 SYGVNS. The CDR3 runs to 15 residues.

CDR3 loop: CASSPPGLLGYGYTF. The V call is TRBV7-9, the J call TRBJ1-2; TCRdb's D call, TRBD1, is unchecked because there is no DNA. In germline, CDR1 is SEHNR, CDR2 FQNEAQ (reference sequence). The CDR3 has 15 residues.

This chain connects TRBV25-1 to TRBJ1-2. This CDR3 region has 11 residues. The germline V gene has CDR1 MGHDK and CDR2 SYGVNS. CDR3 sequence reads: CASSESDGYTF.

V gene TRBV27 combines with J gene TRBJ1-5; TCRdb designates TRBD1, a call that cannot be tested without DNA. The CDR3 totals 16 residues. Germline assignment: CDR1 MNHEY and CDR2 SMNVEV (reference sequence). The CDR3 protein is CASSPTRRQSNQPQHF.